Below, one T cell receptor beta chain is given with its context. The germline gives CDR1 LNHNV, CDR2 YYDKDF (reference sequence). With 3 bases removed from V and 0 bases from J, the gap between germline ends came to 12 bases. CDR3 length: 17 residues. The data belong to a study of blood T cell repertoires in COVID-19. For the study at large: Sites in the United States, Italy and Spain provided acute and convalescent COVID-19 samples.

Original processing notes: By means of reference gene primer amplification, nucleated cell counts were estimated. Measured with immunoSEQ multiplex PCR; TCRdb has only the in-frame clones, and not every one. From that table come the V and J calls and clone size; the DNA was used to work out D and trimming. Of roughly 86,000 clones in the sample, 90% to 95% are singletons; the top ten hold about 2%. The sequenced material came from peripheral blood. V and J are TRBV15 and TRBJ2-6; no firm D call. This clonotype originated in a woman aged 45-60 years in a cohort sampled during active COVID-19. CDR3 sequence: CATSRVVTSSGANVLTF. CDR3 in DNA: TGTGCCACCAGCAGGGTTGTTACAAGCTCTGGGGCCAACGTCCTGACTTTC. Variable domain in full (rest from reference TRBV15 and TRBJ2-6): DAMVIQNPRYQVTQFGKPVTLSCSQTLNHNVMYWYQQKSSQAPKLLFHYYDKDFNNEADTPDNFQSRRPNTSFCFLDIRSPGLGDTAMYLCATSRVVTSSGANVLTFGAGSRLTVL.